These T cell receptor beta chains were read from a single sample in a study of blood T cell repertoires in COVID-19. Method: immunoSEQ multiplex PCR; TCRdb's copy keeps in-frame clones and lacks some. The table shows approximately 300,000 clones, with 87% occurring only once. Sequenced: peripheral blood. These receptors all stem from a woman between 45 and 65 years old who had recovered from COVID-19. Both conserved end residues are part of each CDR3. A D gene is named only where the DNA matches it firmly. Size is stated for part of the rows, as once, few or many counts, or as a class when the clone is expanded.

v_gene	j_gene	d_gene	abundance	CDR3aa	CDR3nt
TRBV4-1	TRBJ2-1	TRBD2	.	CASSRAGLAGNEQFF	TGCGCCAGCAGCCGAGCGGGACTAGCCGGCAATGAGCAGTTCTTC
TRBV11-2	TRBJ2-5	TRBD2	.	CASRPSGLAGGETQYF	TGTGCCAGCAGGCCCTCGGGACTAGCGGGAGGAGAGACCCAGTACTTC
TRBV6-1	TRBJ2-1	TRBD1	.	CASREGGNVLNEQFF	TGTGCCAGCAGGGAAGGGGGCAATGTGTTGAATGAGCAGTTCTTC
TRBV7-2	TRBJ2-7	TRBD2	few	CASSLSGGGPYEQYF	TGTGCCAGCAGCTTATCGGGGGGAGGGCCCTACGAGCAGTACTTC
TRBV9	TRBJ1-2	TRBD1	.	CASSVAGQSYGYTF	TGTGCCAGCAGCGTAGCGGGACAGAGCTATGGCTACACCTTC
TRBV6-1	TRBJ1-5	.	.	CASSENPDSLWPQHF	TGTGCCAGCAGTGAAAACCCCGACTCCTTATGGCCCCAGCATTTT
TRBV2	TRBJ2-1	TRBD1	.	CASSELPGQQQFF	TGTGCCAGCAGTGAGCTCCCGGGACAGCAGCAGTTCTTC
TRBV5-1	TRBJ2-1	.	.	CASSGTHYNEQFF	TGCGCCAGCAGCGGGACTCACTACAATGAGCAGTTCTTC
TRBV5-1	TRBJ2-7	.	.	CASSLEVGDKGEQYF	TGCGCCAGCAGCTTGGAGGTAGGGGACAAAGGCGAGCAGTACTTC
TRBV7-3	TRBJ1-2	.	.	CASSPQEGYGYTF	TGTGCCAGCAGCCCGCAAGAGGGCTATGGCTACACCTTC
TRBV3-1/TRBV3-2	TRBJ2-3	TRBD2	.	CASSLFGAGGRYTQYF	TGTGCCAGCAGCCTTTTTGGGGCGGGGGGGCGATATACGCAGTATTTT
TRBV5-1	TRBJ2-7	TRBD2	.	CASSLNGLAGAGEQYF	TGCGCCAGCAGCTTGAATGGGCTAGCGGGAGCCGGCGAGCAGTACTTC
TRBV7-8	TRBJ1-6	.	.	CASSFNEDSPLHF	TGTGCCAGCAGCTTTAACGAGGATTCACCCCTCCACTTT
TRBV14	TRBJ1-2	TRBD1	.	CASSQDGTGAHFGYTF	TGTGCCAGCAGCCAAGATGGCACAGGGGCTCATTTCGGCTACACCTTC
TRBV7-9	TRBJ1-1	TRBD1	.	CASSPGGLTEAFF	TGTGCCAGCAGCCCAGGGGGCCTGACTGAAGCTTTCTTT
TRBV18	TRBJ1-6	.	.	CASSRGLHNSPLHF	TGTGCCAGCTCACGAGGGTTGCATAATTCACCCCTCCACTTT
TRBV2	TRBJ1-2	TRBD1	once	CASSDVQGIYGYTF	TGTGCCAGCAGTGACGTACAGGGGATCTATGGCTACACCTTC
TRBV12-3/TRBV12-4	TRBJ1-3	.	.	CASSLSSGNTIYF	TGTGCCAGCAGTTTATCTTCTGGAAACACCATATATTTT
TRBV27	TRBJ1-4	.	once	CASRSLNEKLFF	TGTGCCAGCAGGTCACTCAATGAAAAACTGTTTTTT
TRBV4-2	TRBJ2-3	.	.	CASHTGYNTDTQYF	TGTGCCAGCCATACAGGGTACAACACAGATACGCAGTATTTT
TRBV7-9	TRBJ1-6	TRBD1	.	CASSAGQGKNSPLHF	TGTGCCAGCAGCGCCGGACAGGGAAAAAATTCACCCCTCCACTTT
TRBV28	TRBJ1-1	.	.	CASHHGGIPEAFF	TGTGCCAGCCATCACGGAGGGATCCCTGAAGCTTTCTTT
TRBV4-3	TRBJ2-3	TRBD2	.	CASSQGSPWELAGDGDTQYF	TGCGCCAGCAGCCAAGGAAGTCCATGGGAGCTAGCGGGGGATGGCGATACGCAGTATTTT
TRBV6-2/TRBV6-3	TRBJ1-1	TRBD1	.	CASSSRTGYTEAFF	TGTGCCAGCAGTTCCCGGACAGGGTACACTGAAGCTTTCTTT
TRBV28	TRBJ1-1	TRBD1	.	CASSPPTGDRTEAFF	TGTGCCAGCAGCCCCCCGACAGGGGATCGCACTGAAGCTTTCTTT
TRBV11-3	TRBJ2-1	.	.	CASSPRGDYNEQFF	TGTGCCAGCAGCCCCCGCGGGGACTACAATGAGCAGTTCTTC
TRBV10-2	TRBJ2-3	TRBD2	.	CASRTPGLAGTDTQYF	TGCGCCAGCAGGACACCGGGACTAGCGGGCACAGATACGCAGTATTTT
TRBV24-1	TRBJ1-5	.	once	CATSPGTTSNQPQHF	TGTGCCACCAGCCCTGGGACAACAAGCAATCAGCCCCAGCATTTT
TRBV4-1	TRBJ2-7	TRBD1	.	CASSQKGALEQYF	TGCGCCAGCAGCCAAAAGGGGGCGTTAGAGCAGTACTTC
TRBV7-3	TRBJ2-7	TRBD1	few	CASSQDRGREQYF	TGTGCCAGCAGTCAAGACAGGGGAAGGGAGCAGTACTTC
TRBV5-5	TRBJ2-7	.	.	CASSQLVTSYEQYF	TGTGCCAGCAGCCAACTAGTCACCTCCTACGAGCAGTACTTC
TRBV9	TRBJ2-3	.	many	CASSVVGDGTDTQYF	TGTGCCAGCAGCGTAGTCGGGGATGGCACAGATACGCAGTATTTT
TRBV24-1	TRBJ2-7	.	few	CATSDHRDNLNEQYF	TGTGCCACCAGTGACCACCGGGACAATCTCAACGAGCAGTACTTC
TRBV4-2	TRBJ2-1	TRBD2	once	CASSQEVGGGSSYNEQFF	TGTGCCAGCAGCCAAGAAGTGGGAGGCGGGAGCTCCTACAATGAGCAGTTCTTC
TRBV12-3/TRBV12-4	TRBJ2-3	.	.	CASTLQRTQYF	TGTGCCAGCACTTTGCAGCGGACGCAGTATTTT
TRBV6-5	TRBJ1-4	.	.	CASRKSPGLKLFF	TGTGCCAGCAGGAAATCCCCAGGTCTAAAACTGTTTTTT
TRBV28	TRBJ2-1	TRBD2	.	CASSPLPGGYNEQFF	TGTGCCAGCAGTCCACTCCCCGGGGGGTACAATGAGCAGTTCTTC
TRBV5-4	TRBJ2-5	TRBD1	.	CASSSKLQGRETQYF	TGTGCCAGCAGCTCTAAATTACAGGGGCGAGAGACCCAGTACTTC
TRBV18	TRBJ1-2	TRBD1	.	CASSPGTANGYTF	TGTGCCAGCTCACCCGGGACAGCCAATGGCTACACCTTC
TRBV11-2	TRBJ2-3	.	few	CASSLDPSWDTQYF	TGTGCCAGCAGCTTAGATCCTAGCTGGGATACGCAGTATTTT
TRBV11-2	TRBJ2-7	TRBD1	few	CASSHDRGYEQYF	TGTGCCAGCAGCCATGACAGGGGATACGAGCAGTACTTC
TRBV6-2/TRBV6-3	TRBJ2-4	TRBD2	.	CASSVAGKNIQYF	TGTGCCAGCAGTGTAGCGGGTAAAAACATTCAGTACTTC
TRBV12-3/TRBV12-4	TRBJ1-1	.	.	CASSLRGIEAFF	TGTGCCAGCAGTCTAAGGGGAATTGAAGCTTTCTTT
TRBV19	TRBJ2-3	TRBD2	.	CASSPSHGRIADTQYF	TGTGCCAGTAGCCCATCGCACGGGAGGATAGCAGATACGCAGTATTTT
TRBV2	TRBJ2-3	.	.	CATPLTGTDTQYF	TGTGCCACCCCGTTGACCGGGACAGATACGCAGTATTTT
TRBV28	TRBJ1-5	.	few	CASMGQQINQPQHF	TGTGCCAGCATGGGGCAACAAATCAATCAGCCCCAGCATTTT
TRBV7-8	TRBJ1-3	.	once	CASSLGGATGNTIYF	TGTGCCAGCAGCTTAGGGGGCGCCACTGGAAACACCATATATTTT
TRBV20-1	TRBJ2-7	TRBD2	.	CSALGGGEQYF	TGCAGTGCTCTCGGGGGGGGCGAGCAGTACTTC
TRBV7-2	TRBJ2-2	TRBD2	.	CASSTIPTSGPDTGELFF	TGTGCCAGCAGCACCATCCCCACTAGCGGACCCGACACCGGGGAGCTGTTTTTT